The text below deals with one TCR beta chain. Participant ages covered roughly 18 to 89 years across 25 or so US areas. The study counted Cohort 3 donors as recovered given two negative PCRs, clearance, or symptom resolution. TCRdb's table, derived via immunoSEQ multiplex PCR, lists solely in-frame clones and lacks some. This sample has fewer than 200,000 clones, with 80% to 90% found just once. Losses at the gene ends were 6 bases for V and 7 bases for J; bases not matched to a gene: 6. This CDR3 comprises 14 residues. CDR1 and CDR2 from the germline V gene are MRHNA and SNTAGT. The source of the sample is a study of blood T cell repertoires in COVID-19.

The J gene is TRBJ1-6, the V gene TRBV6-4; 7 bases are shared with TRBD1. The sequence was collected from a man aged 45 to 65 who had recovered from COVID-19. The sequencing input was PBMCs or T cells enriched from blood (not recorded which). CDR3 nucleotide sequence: TGTGCCAGCAGCAGGGACAGTAAGAATTCACCCCTCCACTTT. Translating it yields CASSRDSKNSPLHF.